The T cell receptor (beta chain) under discussion was sequenced for a study of CD8+CD57+ T cells in acquired aplastic anemia. Across the whole study: Sorted CD4+ and CD8+ cell DNA averaged approximately 3.4 ug.

Patients sequenced had flow cytometry evidence of CD8+CD57+ cell expansion. TCR beta VDJ combinations and CDR3 sequences were profiled from genomic DNA. TCRdb fed the reads into MiXCR, producing one record per CDR3 protein. The data contain a few hundred thousand distinct CDR3 sequences, roughly 45% of them singletons. Comments on this clonotype: It may be a read error: a sequence one base away is much more abundant.

The germline V gene encodes CDR1 SGHRS and CDR2 YFSETQ. This CDR3 contains 16 residues. This receptor was taken from a human donor with aplastic anemia. The sequenced sample was sorted CD4+, CD8+, or CD8+CD57+ T cells (not recorded which) from PBMCs. The chain links TRBV5-1 to TRBJ2-2; 7 bases align to TRBD1. In DNA, the CDR3 is TGCGCCAGCAGCTTAAACAGGGGCGGTGGCACCGGGGAGCTGTCTTTT. Its translation is CASSLNRGGGTGELSF.